The 14 T cell receptor beta chains below were found in one sample sequenced in a study of shared clonotypes between healthy human individuals. Profiled with immunoSEQ multiplex PCR; TCRdb holds only in-frame clones, not every one. Among around 700,000 clones listed, around 78% were seen once. Material: memory CD4+ T cells sorted from blood. The subset here: CD45RA-negative fraction. These receptors were obtained from a woman aged 25 to 39 in good health.

With respect to this clone: A read error may explain this, as a much larger clone is one base away. Additional DNA sequences in this sample encode the identical CDR3. The chain is built from TRBV4-1 and TRBJ1-2, with D uncertain. This CDR3 has 14 residues. Germline V gives CDR1 MGHRA, CDR2 YSYEKL. CDR3 region: CASATQAQNYGYTF. The CDR3 bases are TGCGCCAGCGCAACCCAGGCACAGAACTATGGCTACACTTTC.

The CDR3 region is CASKPGPRHDNEQFF. The CDR3 region has the DNA TGTGCCAGCAAACCGGGCCCCCGCCATGACAATGAGCAGTTCTTC. This sequence joins TRBV28 and TRBJ2-1; no definite D call. Trimming removed 7 bases at V and 5 bases at J, with 18 bases between. CDR3 length equals 15 residues. Per germline, CDR1 MDHEN and CDR2 SYDVKM.

In its sample, this clone was seen a few times. The CDR3 spells CASSSVRGREETQYF. DNA of the CDR3: TGTGCCAGCAGCTCCGTTCGTGGCAGGGAAGAGACCCAGTACTTC. The chain has TRBV7-7 and TRBJ2-5, with D possibly matching TRBD1 (5 bases). Trimming cost V 4 bases and J 3 bases, with 15 bases left between them. This CDR3 is built from 15 residues. In germline, CDR1 is SSHAT, CDR2 FNYEAQ (reference sequence).

The chain links TRBV19 to TRBJ2-2; D is unresolved. CDR3 length: 16 amino acids. V dropped 6 bases and J dropped 1 base, with 15 bases sitting between them. In germline, CDR1 is LNHDA, CDR2 SQIVND (reference sequence). The CDR3 nucleotides are TGTGCCAGTAGGCCAAACTACGATGAGAACACCGGGGAGCTGTTTTTT. The encoded protein is CASRPNYDENTGELFF.

The chain combines TRBV15 with TRBJ1-4; D not resolved. CDR3 length: 11 residues. The V gene lost 8 bases and the J gene lost 5 bases, with 6 bases spanning the gap. In germline, CDR1 is LNHNV, CDR2 YYDKDF (reference sequence). The CDR3 DNA sequence: TGTGCCACCTCCAGGAATGAAAAACTGTTTTTT. Amino acids: CATSRNEKLFF.

A remark on this clone: This sample also contains other DNA sequences that code for the same CDR3. This chain uses TRBV6-1 with TRBJ2-7; 7 nucleotides match TRBD1. V lost 3 bases to trimming and J lost 7 bases; unmatched junction nucleotides: 6. Germline CDR1 reads MNHNS; CDR2 reads SASEGT. The CDR3 has 13 amino acids. The CDR3 spells CASSEVTGREQYF. The CDR3 DNA follows: TGTGCCAGCAGTGAGGTGACAGGGCGGGAGCAGTACTTC.

This chain joins TRBV28 and TRBJ2-7, with D tentatively TRBD1 or TRBD2 (5 bases each). Trimming removed 6 bases from V and 2 bases from J, with 20 bases in between. Germline V lookup: CDR1 MDHEN, CDR2 SYDVKM. The CDR3 covers 16 residues. CDR3 loop: CASRSPPGGETYEQYF. In nucleotides, the CDR3 is TGTGCCAGCAGGTCCCCCCCTGGGGGAGAGACCTACGAGCAGTACTTC.

This chain uses TRBV9 with TRBJ2-5; 9 positions agree with TRBD2. Germline V gene sequence: CDR1 SGDLS, CDR2 YYNGEE. The CDR3 is 15 residues long. J was trimmed by 1 base and V by 2 bases; bases with no gene match: 3. For the CDR3, the DNA is TGTGCCAGCAGCGTGGCGGGAGGGACCCAAGAGACCCAGTACTTC. This sequence encodes CASSVAGGTQETQYF.

The CDR3 spells CASSLDQEGPKNIQYF. The CDR3 nucleotides are TGTGCCAGCAGCTTAGATCAGGAGGGCCCAAAAAACATTCAGTACTTC. This chain joins TRBV11-2 and TRBJ2-4, with a tentative D call TRBD2 (6 bases). The CDR3 runs to 16 residues. V was trimmed by 0 bases and J by 4 bases, leaving 13 bases between them. Germline CDR1 and CDR2: SGHAT and FQNNGV.

Here the CDR3 reads CATSRDPDSYEQYF. The DNA of the CDR3 is TGTGCCACCAGCAGAGATCCGGACTCCTACGAGCAGTACTTC. V is TRBV15 and J is TRBJ2-7; no reliable D call. V shed 0 bases and J shed 0 bases, with 6 bases lying between them. Per germline, CDR1 LNHNV and CDR2 YYDKDF (reference sequence). CDR3 length equals 14 residues.

The genes are TRBV7-8 and TRBJ2-2; D might be TRBD1 or TRBD2, each matching 5 bases. This CDR3 has 14 residues. V gave up 1 base and J gave up 5 bases, with 8 bases separating them. CDR1 is SGHVS, CDR2 FQNEAQ, per germline. This chain's CDR3 is CASSLEWGTGELFF. The DNA of the CDR3 is TGTGCCAGCAGCTTAGAATGGGGGACCGGGGAGCTGTTTTTT. The complete variable domain, with remaining parts taken from reference TRBV7-8 and TRBJ2-2, reads GAGVSQSPRYKVAKRGQDVALRCDPISGHVSLFWYQQALGQGPEFLTYFQNEAQLDKSGLPSDRFFAERPEGSVSTLKIQRTQQEDSAVYLCASSLEWGTGELFFGEGSRLTVL.

This clone was detected ten times or more. This rearrangement joins TRBV2 to TRBJ2-3; 8 positions agree with TRBD2. With 4 bases clipped from V and 2 bases from J, the junction kept 5 bases outside the gene matches. CDR1 and CDR2 from the germline V gene are SNHLY and FYNNEI. This CDR3 contains 15 residues. For the CDR3, the DNA is TGTGCCAGCAGTGCACTAGCGGTCCACACAGATACGCAGTATTTT. This gives the protein CASSALAVHTDTQYF.

V is TRBV10-1 and J is TRBJ2-7; no reliable D call. The CDR3 contains 17 residues. CDR1 is WNHNN, CDR2 SYGVQD, per germline (reference sequence). V lost 5 bases, J lost 5 bases, and 25 bases lay in between. The CDR3 loop reads CASSSAPSLGVIHEQYF. Here the CDR3 DNA reads TGCGCCAGCAGTTCAGCCCCTTCCTTAGGAGTGATCCACGAGCAGTACTTC.

The gene calls are TRBV29-1 and TRBJ1-4, with D possibly TRBD1 on 5 matching bases. Trimming took 4 bases from V and 12 from J, leaving 21 bases between them. CDR1 and CDR2 (germline): SQVTM, ANQGSEA. The CDR3 has 14 residues. As DNA, the CDR3 is TGCAGCGTTGTGGTCGGGGACTTGCCTCGGGAACTGTTTTTT. The encoded protein is CSVVVGDLPRELFF.